Sequencing of this T cell receptor beta chain was carried out in a study of cytomegalovirus exposure and HLA in healthy donors. About the research overall: Later, an analysis reported that the 95 to 150 validation repertoires had used the same platform as the approximately 600 first-cohort repertoires. Study-wide points: First-cohort TCR clusters tended to co-occur in the 130 or so validation repertoires, a later analysis found. There were a few CMV-associated chains whose specificity for CMV antigens was confirmed in vitro.

Points on this clone: No antigen is known for it.

Method: immunoSEQ multiplex PCR; TCRdb's copy keeps in-frame clones and lacks some. The top ten hold about 0.8% of the sample, which has about 330,000 clones, 80% to 90% seen once. In germline, CDR1 is SGHVS, CDR2 FQNEAQ. The CDR3 extends over 15 amino acids. V lost 5 bases, J lost 2 bases, and 16 bases lay in between. The origin of this receptor is a woman in her late teens or twenties in good health and CMV-seronegative. Material: PBMCs. The chain couples TRBV7-8 to TRBJ2-7, with a tentative D call TRBD1 (6 bases). The CDR3 sequence is CASSPPGHSPYEQYF. CDR3 nucleotide sequence: TGTGCCAGCAGCCCCCCGGGACATTCACCCTACGAGCAGTACTTC.